The rows below give T cell receptor beta chains drawn from one sample of a study of long-term antiretroviral therapy in people with HIV. TCRdb keeps only in-frame clones here, not all; method: immunoSEQ multiplex PCR. The sample has 20,000 to 25,000 clones; around 81% are singletons. The specimen comprised unsorted PBMCs, sampled 1.6 years after starting antiretroviral therapy. The receptor source for this set is a man in his forties with HIV. Both conserved end residues are part of each CDR3. Each record gives: clone size, J gene, V gene, D gene, CDR3 protein, CDR3 DNA. A D gene is named only where the DNA matches it firmly. Size is stated for part of the rows, as once, few or many counts, or as a class when the clone is expanded.

clone size: -
J gene: TRBJ2-1
V gene: TRBV9
D gene: -
CDR3 protein: CASSVGYNEQFF
CDR3 DNA: TGTGCCAGCAGCGTAGGTTACAATGAGCAGTTCTTC

clone size: -
J gene: TRBJ1-1
V gene: TRBV6-5
D gene: -
CDR3 protein: CASSYSSGVLNAEAFF
CDR3 DNA: TGTGCCAGCAGTTACTCTAGCGGGGTCTTGAATGCTGAAGCTTTCTTT

clone size: -
J gene: TRBJ2-2
V gene: TRBV30
D gene: -
CDR3 protein: CAWSRGDTGELFF
CDR3 DNA: TGTGCCTGGAGTCGAGGGGACACCGGGGAGCTGTTTTTT

clone size: few
J gene: TRBJ2-4
V gene: TRBV4-1
D gene: -
CDR3 protein: CASSQDRGAKNIQYF
CDR3 DNA: TGCGCCAGCAGCCAAGACAGAGGAGCCAAAAACATTCAGTACTTC

clone size: -
J gene: TRBJ2-5
V gene: TRBV5-8
D gene: -
CDR3 protein: CASSLGVQRKTQYF
CDR3 DNA: TGTGCCAGCAGCTTGGGGGTCCAGAGGAAGACCCAGTACTTC

clone size: -
J gene: TRBJ2-5
V gene: TRBV2
D gene: -
CDR3 protein: CASREPGETQYF
CDR3 DNA: TGTGCCAGCAGAGAACCCGGGGAGACCCAGTACTTC

clone size: -
J gene: TRBJ1-2
V gene: TRBV15
D gene: -
CDR3 protein: CATSRDRDQLGVGYTF
CDR3 DNA: TGTGCCACCAGCAGAGATCGGGATCAACTTGGGGTAGGCTACACCTTC

clone size: -
J gene: TRBJ2-7
V gene: TRBV7-2
D gene: -
CDR3 protein: CASSLEVLSGPYEQYF
CDR3 DNA: TGTGCCAGCAGCTTAGAGGTTTTGAGCGGACCCTACGAGCAGTACTTC

clone size: -
J gene: TRBJ1-2
V gene: TRBV19
D gene: TRBD1
CDR3 protein: CASRGVATYGYTF
CDR3 DNA: TGTGCCAGCAGGGGGGTCGCTACCTATGGCTACACCTTC

clone size: -
J gene: TRBJ1-1
V gene: TRBV5-1
D gene: -
CDR3 protein: CASSWGGVNTEAFF
CDR3 DNA: TGCGCCAGCAGCTGGGGGGGAGTGAACACTGAAGCTTTCTTT

clone size: -
J gene: TRBJ2-3
V gene: TRBV7-9
D gene: -
CDR3 protein: CASSFPGADTQYF
CDR3 DNA: TGTGCCAGCAGCTTCCCCGGCGCAGATACGCAGTATTTT

clone size: -
J gene: TRBJ2-1
V gene: TRBV5-1
D gene: -
CDR3 protein: CASSLVQGSDNEQFF
CDR3 DNA: TGCGCCAGCAGCTTGGTACAGGGTTCCGACAATGAGCAGTTCTTC

clone size: once
J gene: TRBJ1-2
V gene: TRBV13
D gene: -
CDR3 protein: CASSPPDSNYGYTF
CDR3 DNA: TGTGCCAGCAGCCCCCCGGACAGTAACTATGGCTACACCTTC

clone size: -
J gene: TRBJ2-2
V gene: TRBV30
D gene: -
CDR3 protein: CASAWLPNTGELFF
CDR3 DNA: TGTGCCTCCGCCTGGCTACCGAACACCGGGGAGCTGTTTTTT

clone size: -
J gene: TRBJ2-7
V gene: TRBV5-8
D gene: TRBD2
CDR3 protein: CASSYRTPGLKSYEQYF
CDR3 DNA: TGTGCCAGCAGCTACCGGACCCCGGGACTAAAATCGTACGAGCAGTACTTC

clone size: -
J gene: TRBJ1-1
V gene: TRBV11-2
D gene: -
CDR3 protein: CASSPTGAGEAFF
CDR3 DNA: TGTGCCAGCAGCCCGACGGGGGCCGGAGAAGCTTTCTTT

clone size: -
J gene: TRBJ2-7
V gene: TRBV6-1
D gene: TRBD2
CDR3 protein: CASSDPGLAGSEQYF
CDR3 DNA: TGTGCCAGCAGTGACCCGGGACTAGCGGGATCCGAGCAGTACTTC

clone size: -
J gene: TRBJ2-5
V gene: TRBV7-9
D gene: TRBD2
CDR3 protein: CASSFPSGRIQETQYF
CDR3 DNA: TGTGCCAGCAGCTTCCCTAGCGGGAGGATCCAAGAGACCCAGTACTTC

clone size: -
J gene: TRBJ2-2
V gene: TRBV10-3
D gene: -
CDR3 protein: CGTGGHANTGELFF
CDR3 DNA: TGTGGTACCGGGGGGCACGCGAACACCGGGGAGCTGTTTTTT

clone size: -
J gene: TRBJ1-3
V gene: TRBV29-1
D gene: -
CDR3 protein: CSVRTVENTIYF
CDR3 DNA: TGCAGCGTGAGGACAGTGGAAAACACCATATATTTT

clone size: -
J gene: TRBJ2-5
V gene: TRBV10-3
D gene: TRBD2
CDR3 protein: CAISPAGDFQETQYF
CDR3 DNA: TGTGCCATCAGTCCCGCGGGGGATTTCCAAGAGACCCAGTACTTC

clone size: once
J gene: TRBJ2-6
V gene: TRBV6-1
D gene: TRBD2
CDR3 protein: CASSEILRRAGVSGANVLTF
CDR3 DNA: TGTGCCAGCAGTGAAATCTTACGACGAGCGGGGGTCTCTGGGGCCAACGTCCTGACTTTC

clone size: -
J gene: TRBJ1-2
V gene: TRBV29-1
D gene: TRBD1
CDR3 protein: CSAGGGQGVYGYTF
CDR3 DNA: TGCAGCGCTGGAGGAGGACAGGGGGTCTATGGCTACACCTTC

clone size: -
J gene: TRBJ2-7
V gene: TRBV7-2
D gene: -
CDR3 protein: CASTPDLFVVPGGYEQYF
CDR3 DNA: TGTGCCAGCACCCCTGATCTGTTCGTAGTCCCCGGCGGCTACGAGCAGTACTTC

clone size: -
J gene: TRBJ1-6
V gene: TRBV5-8
D gene: -
CDR3 protein: CASSFKGGSNSPLHF
CDR3 DNA: TGTGCCAGCAGCTTTAAGGGGGGAAGTAATTCACCCCTCCACTTT

clone size: -
J gene: TRBJ1-3
V gene: TRBV29-1
D gene: -
CDR3 protein: CSVVGLQGGNTIYF
CDR3 DNA: TGCAGCGTTGTTGGTCTGCAAGGTGGAAACACCATATATTTT